The 19 T cell receptor beta chains below come from one sample, sequenced in a study of T-cell memory formation after mild COVID-19. MiXCR, applied by TCRdb to the 5' RACE reads, yields one record per CDR3 protein. This repertoire shows under 550,000 distinct CDR3 sequences, approximately 18% found once; its top ten account for roughly 21%. The sample comprised PBMCs or a T cell subset sorted from them (not recorded which). These receptors were collected from a young man who had mild COVID-19 (a few samples of this study predate the infection). Cell type and time point are not known.

The chain joins TRBV25-1 to TRBJ1-6; D gene uncertain. This CDR3 has 13 residues. Germline CDR1 is MGHDK and CDR2 is SYGVNS. Trimming took 7 bases from V and 10 from J, leaving 14 bases between them. The CDR3 DNA sequence: TGTGCCAGCACGGCAGGAGGACGCTCACCCCTCCACTTT. Amino acids: CASTAGGRSPLHF.

This clonotype was found a few times. This chain connects TRBV4-3 to TRBJ2-3, with 7 bases aligning to TRBD2. Germline loops: CDR1 LGHNA, CDR2 YSLEER. V trimming: 0 bases; J trimming: 6 bases; junction bases outside the gene matches: 6. The CDR3 is made up of 15 amino acids. The DNA of the CDR3 is TGCGCCAGCAGCCAAGATGGGGGGGACGCGGATACGCAGTATTTT. It is translated as CASSQDGGDADTQYF.

This clonotype turned up a few times. The chain is built from TRBV4-1 and TRBJ1-5; D is unresolved. V was cut by 3 bases and J by 9 bases, with 12 bases left in between. Germline V gene lookup returns CDR1 MGHRA and CDR2 YSYEKL. There are 13 residues in the CDR3. The CDR3 coding sequence is TGCGCCAGCAGCCACATAGTAACGGGGCCCCAGCATTTT. It translates to CASSHIVTGPQHF.

Only a few counts were recorded for this clonotype. The V gene is TRBV28, the J gene TRBJ2-3; 9 nucleotides match TRBD1. With V trimmed by 5 bases and J by 4 bases, 13 bases remained unmatched. This CDR3 region has 17 residues. Germline V gene data show CDR1 as MDHEN and CDR2 as SYDVKM. The CDR3 sequence is CASSPTPGQGNADTQYF. In DNA form, the CDR3 reads TGTGCCAGCAGTCCAACACCGGGACAGGGTAATGCAGATACGCAGTATTTT.

In this sample, this clonotype turned up many times. This chain uses TRBV20-1 with TRBJ2-5; 7 positions agree with TRBD1. V was clipped by 6 bases and J by 5 bases; unmatched bases: 15. The CDR3 is made up of 15 amino acids. Per the germline V gene, CDR1 is DFQATT and CDR2 is SNEGSKA (reference sequence). The CDR3 DNA reads as TGCAGTGCGCCGCAATTCGGGACAGTAGGGGAGACCCAGTACTTC. This codes for CSAPQFGTVGETQYF.

This clonotype has a handful of counts. V is TRBV11-2 and J is TRBJ2-5, with D unresolved. This CDR3 has 16 amino acids. The germline V gene has CDR1 SGHAT and CDR2 FQNNGV. V was shortened by 1 base and J by 6 bases, with 18 bases between the two germline ends. The CDR3 nucleotides are TGTGCCAGCAGCTTAGTGGCCGTTGGGGTCGGACAGACCCAGTACTTC. It specifies CASSLVAVGVGQTQYF. The variable domain in full, with the rest retrieved from reference TRBV11-2 and TRBJ2-5, is EAGVAQSPRYKIIEKRQSVAFWCNPISGHATLYWYQQILGQGPKLLIQFQNNGVVDDSQLPKDRFSAERLKGVDSTLKIQPAKLEDSAVYLCASSLVAVGVGQTQYFGPGTRLLVL.

The sample holds a few counts of this clonotype. V and J are TRBV20-1 and TRBJ2-5, with D unclear. The CDR3 is 10 residues long. The V end lost 2 bases, the J end lost 3 bases, and 1 base lay between the germline ends. CDR1 DFQATT and CDR2 SNEGSKA come from the germline V gene (reference sequence). CDR3 sequence: CSARKETQYF. The CDR3 DNA sequence: TGCAGTGCTAGAAAAGAGACCCAGTACTTC.

This clonotype was counted ten times or more. At one end the junction does not follow the germline gene, possibly because of a read error. The chain combines TRBV5-1 with TRBJ1-2, with D hard to call. The CDR3 is 13 amino acids. Germline assignment: CDR1 SGHRS and CDR2 YFSETQ. CDR3 sequence: CASSLGRDYGYTF. The CDR3 nucleotides read TGTGCCAGCAGCTTAGGTCGGGACTATGGCTACACCTTC.

This clonotype turned up a few times. This chain joins TRBV12-3 or TRBV12-4 and TRBJ1-6; D is unclear. V dropped 0 bases and J dropped 11 bases, with 14 bases sitting between them. This CDR3 comprises 15 residues. This CDR3 is CASSLARGLWPPLHF. For the CDR3, the DNA is TGTGCCAGCAGTTTAGCGCGAGGACTATGGCCACCCCTCCACTTT.

Comments on this clonotype: Given a much more abundant clone one base away, this may be a read error. The V call is TRBV7-8, the J call TRBJ2-1, with a tentative D call TRBD2 (5 bases). The V end lost 3 bases, the J end lost 2 bases, and 5 bases lay between the germline ends. Germline V gene lookup returns CDR1 SGHVS and CDR2 FQNEAQ. There are 13 residues in the CDR3. The CDR3 loop is CASSFGAYNEQFF. The CDR3 DNA follows: TGTGCCAGCAGCTTCGGGGCCTACAATGAGCAGTTCTTC.

The V call is TRBV4-2, the J call TRBJ1-1; no clear D. The germline V and J ends were trimmed by 1 base and 4 bases, with 13 bases remaining between them. The CDR3 runs 15 residues. Germline V gene lookup returns CDR1 LGHNA and CDR2 YNFKEQ. CDR3 in DNA: TGTGCCAGCAGCCAAGTACAGATGGGCGGCACTGAAGCTTTCTTT. Translation: CASSQVQMGGTEAFF.

The V call is TRBV18, the J call TRBJ2-7, with 11 bases matching TRBD1. CDR1 KGHSH and CDR2 LQKENI come from the germline V gene. The CDR3 has 14 residues. V lost 6 bases to trimming and J lost 5 bases; unmatched junction nucleotides: 6. The CDR3 DNA is TGTGCCAGCTCCCGAGGACAGGGGGCAGACGAGCAGTACTTC. Protein: CASSRGQGADEQYF.

This clonotype was counted between two and nine times. The chain couples TRBV6-5 to TRBJ1-2; D might be TRBD1 (5 bases). Looked up from germline, CDR1 is MNHEY and CDR2 is SVGAGI. Trimming stripped 7 bases from V and 4 bases from J, with 22 bases between. This CDR3 is 16 amino acids long. The CDR3 protein is CASTFKQVPRPYGYTF. CDR3 nucleotide sequence: TGTGCCAGCACCTTTAAACAGGTCCCACGGCCCTATGGCTACACCTTC.

A word on this clonotype: Germline is not matched at one junction end, which may reflect a read error. V usage is TRBV7-7 and J usage is TRBJ2-2; 12 bases align to TRBD2. Germline assignment: CDR1 SSHAT and CDR2 FNYEAQ (reference sequence). The CDR3 length is 21 residues. The CDR3 sequence is CASSEGISGRTSGANTGELFF. The CDR3 DNA reads TGTGCTAGCAGCGAGGGGATCTCCGGAAGGACTAGCGGGGCCAACACCGGGGAGCTGTTTTTT.

The J gene is TRBJ1-2, the V gene TRBV15; D remains unclear. V was cut by 0 bases and J by 8 bases, with 16 bases left in between. Germline V gives CDR1 LNHNV, CDR2 YYDKDF (reference sequence). This CDR3 has 15 amino acids. The CDR3 loop reads CATSRDPEGLQGYTF. The CDR3 DNA reads as TGTGCCACCAGCAGAGATCCGGAAGGTCTTCAGGGCTACACCTTC. Together with reference TRBV15 and TRBJ1-2, the CDR3 gives the full variable domain: DAMVIQNPRYQVTQFGKPVTLSCSQTLNHNVMYWYQQKSSQAPKLLFHYYDKDFNNEADTPDNFQSRRPNTSFCFLDIRSPGLGDTAMYLCATSRDPEGLQGYTFGSGTRLTVV.

This clonotype was found a few times. This sequence joins TRBV30 and TRBJ1-5; weak D call: TRBD1 (5 bases). The V and J ends lost 1 base and 1 base respectively, with 8 bases between them. The CDR3 is made up of 14 amino acids. CDR1 is GTSNPN and CDR2 is SVGIG in the germline V gene (reference sequence). This CDR3 reads CAWSGQSSNQPQHF. For the CDR3, the DNA is TGTGCCTGGAGTGGACAGTCAAGCAATCAGCCCCAGCATTTT.

The V and J genes are TRBV4-1 and TRBJ1-1; D might be TRBD1 (5 bases). From germline, CDR1 is MGHRA and CDR2 YSYEKL. V lost 2 bases, J lost 6 bases, and 7 bases lay in between. The CDR3 consists of 12 residues. CDR3 sequence reads: CASSQWGAEAFF. The CDR3 DNA is TGCGCCAGCAGCCAATGGGGGGCTGAAGCTTTCTTT.

For this clonotype: At one boundary the junction diverges from the germline segment, which might be a read error. The chain links TRBV7-9 to TRBJ1-2; D unclear. The CDR3 length is 14 residues. Germline V gives CDR1 SEHNR, CDR2 FQNEAQ (reference sequence). CDR3 region: CASSLVTTGLTRDF. CDR3 sequence (DNA): TGTGCCAGCAGCTTAGTTACAACCGGTTTGACCCGCGACTTC.

A few counts support this clonotype. CDR3 sequence reads: CASSLKGPIYF. The CDR3 region has the DNA TGTGCCAGCAGTTTGAAGGGGCCCATATATTTT. The chain has TRBV28 and TRBJ1-3; TRBD1 is a possible D gene (5 bases). The CDR3 loop spans 11 amino acids. Trimming removed 3 bases at V and 11 bases at J, with 8 bases between. CDR1 and CDR2 from the germline V gene are MDHEN and SYDVKM.